This paragraph covers one T cell receptor (beta chain) sequence. Its antigen specificity is not known. There are no base qualities to consult, and no much larger clone falls within one base. This sample stems from a study of CD8+ T cells in alopecia areata (dated by TCRdb to the late 2010s). In the study overall: The treated patients took part in an open-label pilot trial in which moderate-to-severe alopecia areata was treated with oral tofacitinib at 5 to 10 mg twice daily. Patients stayed on tofacitinib for 6 to 18 months and then had 6 months of follow-up off drug so that delayed response and recurrence could be assessed. For the treated patients, the SALT score, which quantifies what percentage of scalp surface area is affected, served as the measure of disease severity. High-throughput TCRbeta sequencing was used to examine T cell clonal expansion in alopecia areata in both the C3H/HeJ mouse model and human patients. Human TCRbeta sequencing covered scalp tissue and sorted CD4+ and CD8+ peripheral blood T cells from patchy and totalis/universalis alopecia areata patients and healthy controls. Tofacitinib-treated patients had biopsies at baseline and at 4 and 24 weeks of treatment, with a later scalp biopsy in several patients. Scalp clonality was compared across normal scalp (n=4), patchy alopecia areata scalp (n=8), and alopecia totalis/universalis scalp (n=8). RNA was obtained with the PAXgene miRNA kit for fixed scalp, the miRNeasy kit for PBMCs, and the RNeasy kit for mouse skin. TCRbeta CDR3 regions were amplified by immunoSEQ multiplex PCR using 35 Vbeta forward and 13 Jbeta reverse primers.

Interpreted using the paper, the treatment or condition label stands for: oral pan-JAK inhibitor, 5-10 mg twice daily. Peripheral blood and lesional scalp punch biopsies were obtained from patients with alopecia areata. After PBMCs were isolated by density centrifugation and stained for CD3, CD4 and CD8, a FACSAria was used to sort CD4+ and CD8+ T cells. General study outcomes and caveats: Unlike mouse skin, where gammadelta T cells dominate, normal human skin contains resident alphabeta T cells that get sequenced too, which complicates analysis of the scalp TCR repertoire. Tofacitinib significantly decreased scalp clonality and the number of expanded CD8+ clones among the top 100 scalp clones. Shared TCR sequences between patients were less evident than in mice, which may be partly attributable to HLA diversity in the patient population. Many expanded lesional clones persisted in scalp and blood during tofacitinib treatment, which may partly explain relapse after stopping treatment. Higher clonality and more expanded CD8+ clones were observed in lesional scalp than in normal scalp, particularly in alopecia totalis/universalis, a finding suggestive of antigenic drive. Because the treated cohort was small and had only one nonresponder, larger studies are needed to examine links between baseline CD8+ expansion and response.

V loses 0 bases, J loses 5 bases, and the germline ends lie 13 bases apart. CDR1 and CDR2 are read off the germline V gene as SGHRS and YFSETQ. Measured from the cysteine to the phenylalanine, the CDR3 is 15 residues long. The entry retains the CDR3 DNA only, 45 bases that are in frame from base 1. Receptor libraries were prepared by the immunoSEQ multiplex PCR assay. RNA was extracted from all samples and reverse transcribed into cDNA, which served as template for TCR sequencing. First-strand cDNA was synthesized using SuperScript III with a 2:1 mix of oligo-dT and random hexamers. A synthetic immune receptor repertoire was used to measure amplification bias, and any remaining bias was corrected computationally. As for how the authors treated the data: Raw reads were preprocessed to remove errors, and CDR3 was defined by IMGT conventions from the conserved cysteine to phenylalanine. Clonality was computed by normalizing Shannon entropy by log2 of the number of productive unique TCRs and subtracting the result from 1. CD4 or CD8 identity of scalp clones was inferred by cross-referencing scalp TCRbeta sequences with sorted blood CD4 and CD8 repertoires. The clones in this table, taken by TCRdb from immuneACCESS, are in-frame only. Not every clone is retained; where verified, under half of the shortfall comes from an unresolved V gene, and the cause of the rest is unknown. V and J calls and clone size are copied from that table; D and trimming were computed from the DNA. This sample holds fewer than 250,000 clones; around two fifths were observed only once. Of the sample, 0.45% to 0.55% falls within the top ten clones.

This sequence was found in a human donor with alopecia areata. The rearranged segments are TRBV5-1 and TRBJ2-3; a weak D assignment points to TRBD2 (5 bases agree). This specimen was CD4+ T cells sorted from blood, taken around week 31, from a patient treated with tofacitinib. The CDR3 protein is CASSLDSARVDTQYF. The DNA sequence is TGCGCCAGCAGCTTGGATTCCGCGCGGGTAGATACGCAGTATTTT.